This T cell receptor (beta chain) was identified in a study of cytomegalovirus exposure and HLA in healthy donors. General study points: The authors listed some 150 TCR beta chains as cytomegalovirus-associated. In a later analysis, at a false discovery rate of 0.05, 17,000 or so TCR beta sequences were associated with HLA alleles.

Comments on this clone: Its antigen is unidentified.

The PCR had 60 Vbeta and 13 Jbeta primers. The method was immunoSEQ multiplex PCR; TCRdb's version includes in-frame clones alone and lacks a portion of them. The repertoire consists of around 50,000 clones, with less than 85% occurring once and the leading ten covering 8.1%. Germline V gene data show CDR1 as PRHDT and CDR2 as FYEKMQ (reference sequence). The V end was cut by 0 bases, the J end by 1 base, with 6 bases between. The CDR3 has 14 amino acids. Sequencing was done on a sample of PBMCs. This clonotype was sampled from a man aged 30 to 39 in good health and CMV-seropositive. This chain connects TRBV13 to TRBJ1-1, with D hard to call. This chain's CDR3 is CASSLGLRNTEAFF. The CDR3 coding sequence is TGTGCCAGCAGCTTAGGGCTGAGGAACACTGAAGCTTTCTTT.